Each of the 16 T cell receptor beta chains below was sequenced from the same sample in a study of T cell changes during pregnancy in multiple sclerosis. The repertoire was sequenced with immunoSEQ multiplex PCR; TCRdb's copy has only in-frame clones and lacks some. The data contain more than 1,000 clones, roughly 80% of them singletons. The material sequenced was CD4+ T cells from PBMCs (not recorded whether the cells were cultured). Receptors were obtained from a female patient with multiple sclerosis, enrolled in a pregnancy study. Some clones in this sample may be carry-over from other donors' samples.

This clone counts as medium-sized. V and J are TRBV5-1 and TRBJ2-5, with 10 nucleotides matching TRBD2. The V gene's germline CDR1 is SGHRS and CDR2 YFSETQ. CDR3 length: 16 amino acids. J was trimmed by 4 bases and V by 1 base; bases with no gene match: 7. Here the CDR3 reads CASSLPSGRATETQYF. CDR3 nucleotide sequence: TGCGCCAGCAGCTTGCCCAGCGGGAGGGCCACAGAGACCCAGTACTTC.

The chain recombines TRBV9 with TRBJ2-1; TRBD2 agrees at 15 bases. CDR1 SGDLS and CDR2 YYNGEE come from the germline V gene. V trimming: 4 bases; J trimming: 2 bases; junction bases outside the gene matches: 4. The CDR3 runs to 17 residues. The CDR3 DNA is TGTGCCAGCAGCCCCTGGACTAGCGGGAGGGCCTACAATGAGCAGTTCTTC. Translating gives CASSPWTSGRAYNEQFF.

The CDR3 protein is CASRLLDYGYTF. The DNA of the CDR3 is TGTGCCAGCAGACTTCTAGACTATGGCTACACCTTC. J is TRBJ1-2 and V is TRBV10-3; D is uncertain. V lost 10 bases and J 3 bases, leaving 12 bases between the germline ends. Germline lookup yields CDR1 ENHRY and CDR2 SYGVKD. The CDR3 totals 12 residues.

This clone is termed large. The chain couples TRBV2 to TRBJ2-7; D is unclear. V was cut by 4 bases and J by 3 bases, with 10 bases left in between. Germline V gene sequence: CDR1 SNHLY, CDR2 FYNNEI. The CDR3 is made up of 13 amino acids. The CDR3 spells CASSAALGYEQYF. Written as DNA, the CDR3 is TGTGCCAGCAGTGCGGCCTTGGGCTACGAGCAGTACTTC. Variable domain in full (rest from reference TRBV2 and TRBJ2-7): EPEVTQTPSHQVTQMGQEVILRCVPISNHLYFYWYRQILGQKVEFLVSFYNNEISEKSEIFDDQFSVERPDGSNFTLKIRSTKLEDSAMYFCASSAALGYEQYFGPGTRLTVT.

The J gene is TRBJ2-7, the V gene TRBV7-9; D remains ambiguous. The CDR3 is 18 residues long. Trimming removed 5 bases at V and 2 bases at J, with 25 bases between. Looked up from germline, CDR1 is SEHNR and CDR2 is FQNEAQ (reference sequence). The DNA of the CDR3 is TGTGCCAGCAGCCCCATTCTTTATGTGGGTACCGGTACCTACGAGCAGTACTTC. Its translation: CASSPILYVGTGTYEQYF. Variable domain in full (rest from reference TRBV7-9 and TRBJ2-7): DTGVSQNPRHKITKRGQNVTFRCDPISEHNRLYWYRQTLGQGPEFLTYFQNEAQLEKSRLLSDRFSAERPKGSFSTLEIQRTEQGDSAMYLCASSPILYVGTGTYEQYFGPGTRLTVT.

The rearrangement joins TRBV5-6 to TRBJ2-7; D possibly matches TRBD1 or TRBD2 (5 bases each). This CDR3 has 16 residues. Trimming cost V 4 bases and J 3 bases, with 20 bases left between them. Germline V gene data show CDR1 as SGHDT and CDR2 as YYEEEE. This CDR3 is CASSLGPGTISYEQYF. CDR3 coding DNA: TGTGCCAGCAGCCTGGGCCCCGGGACCATTAGCTACGAGCAGTACTTC.

The chain joins TRBV5-1 to TRBJ1-2, with D possibly matching TRBD1 (6 bases). Per the germline V gene, CDR1 is SGHRS and CDR2 is YFSETQ. V was pared by 0 bases and J by 2 bases, with 8 bases between. This CDR3 region has 14 residues. The CDR3 is CASSLGTANYGYTF. The CDR3 DNA reads as TGCGCCAGCAGCTTGGGGACAGCGAACTATGGCTACACCTTC.

This chain links TRBV5-1 with TRBJ2-7, with 14 bases fitting TRBD2. The CDR3 totals 17 residues. The V and J ends lost 0 bases and 7 bases, in that order; junction bases with no gene match: 9. Per germline, CDR1 SGHRS and CDR2 YFSETQ. The CDR3 loop is CASSLVSGTSGRGEQYF. In nucleotides, the CDR3 is TGCGCCAGCAGCTTGGTGTCCGGGACTAGCGGGAGAGGGGAGCAGTACTTC.

The rearrangement uses TRBV29-1 and TRBJ1-1, with TRBD1 matching 7 bases. Germline values: CDR1 SQVTM, CDR2 ANQGSEA. The CDR3 runs 12 residues. J gave up 1 base and V 7 bases, and 3 bases lay outside the gene matches. This CDR3 reads CSGDRANTEAFF. As DNA, the CDR3 is TGCAGCGGTGACAGGGCGAACACTGAAGCTTTCTTT.

The rearrangement uses TRBV29-1 and TRBJ1-2; tentatively, D is TRBD1 (6 bases). V lost 3 bases to trimming and J lost 8 bases, with 16 bases between them. Germline V CDR1 and CDR2: SQVTM, ANQGSEA. The CDR3 has 13 residues. The CDR3 loop is CSVDYGGTSGYTF. CDR3 sequence (DNA): TGCAGCGTTGATTATGGGGGCACCTCGGGCTACACCTTC.

For this clone: Germline is not matched at one junction end, which may reflect a read error. In DNA, the CDR3 is TGCGCCAGCAGCCTACGACTAGACAGTTCCTACGAGCAGTACTTC. It yields the protein CASSLRLDSSYEQYF. The chain uses TRBV5-4 and TRBJ2-7; D perhaps matches TRBD2 (6 bases). This CDR3 contains 15 residues. Germline CDR1 reads SGHNT; CDR2 reads YYREEE (reference sequence).

By share, this clone counts as medium-sized. The junction departs from germline at one end; a sequencing error may be responsible. The V and J genes are TRBV7-7 and TRBJ2-5; 10 bases are shared with TRBD1. The CDR3 is 15 amino acids. Per the germline V gene, CDR1 is SSHAT and CDR2 is FNYEAQ (reference sequence). CDR3: CASSPGQGSYETQYF. The CDR3 DNA sequence: TGTGCTAGCAGCCCGGGACAGGGGAGCTACGAGACCCAGTACTTC.

This clone is large. This chain uses TRBV6-1 with TRBJ1-5; maybe TRBD1 (6 bases). Germline lookup yields CDR1 MNHNS and CDR2 SASEGT. This CDR3 spans 13 amino acids. Trimming stripped 11 bases from V and 3 bases from J, with 14 bases between. The CDR3 region is CAGGTGPNQPQHF. In nucleotides, the CDR3 is TGTGCCGGGGGTACAGGGCCCAATCAGCCCCAGCATTTT.

The rearrangement links TRBV7-2 to TRBJ1-2, with D hard to call. Germline V gives CDR1 SGHTA, CDR2 FQGNSA. The CDR3 totals 14 residues. Trimming cost V 6 bases and J 5 bases, with 16 bases left between them. The CDR3 bases are TGTGCCAGCAGGTCGGACTCCTTTGGGTATGGCTACACCTTC. Translating gives CASRSDSFGYGYTF.

The gene calls are TRBV11-3 and TRBJ2-1; D is perhaps TRBD2 (7 bases). The CDR3 contains 16 residues. The V and J ends lost 6 bases and 5 bases respectively, with 20 bases between them. The germline gives CDR1 SGHNT, CDR2 YENEEA. CDR3 loop: CASSPGGGGPHNEQFF. DNA of the CDR3: TGTGCCAGCAGTCCTGGAGGCGGGGGCCCCCACAATGAGCAGTTCTTC.

This chain links TRBV18 with TRBJ1-4; D unclear. Germline CDR1 KGHSH, CDR2 LQKENI. Trimming took 1 base from V and 4 from J, leaving 7 bases between them. The CDR3 totals 14 residues. Written as DNA, the CDR3 is TGTGCCAGCTCACCACGGGCTATTAATGAAAAACTGTTTTTT. Encoded protein: CASSPRAINEKLFF.